The rows below give T cell receptor beta chains drawn from one sample of a study of shared clonotypes between healthy human individuals. Using immunoSEQ multiplex PCR, the repertoire was profiled, and TCRdb retains in-frame clones only, with some absent. The data hold a few million clones, with over 85% observed a single time. The sequenced sample was naive CD4+ T cells from PBMCs. Every receptor here comes from a man aged 18 to 35 in good health. Some clones in this sample may be carry-over from other donors' samples. Both conserved end residues are trimmed from each CDR3. Clone size is given for some rows only: seen once, a few or many times, or a class if the clone is expanded.

j_gene: TRBJ2-7; v_gene: TRBV6-1; abundance: few; CDR3aa: ASSEGYEQY
j_gene: TRBJ2-7; v_gene: TRBV19; abundance: .; CDR3aa: ASSSPGALSYEQY
j_gene: TRBJ2-6; v_gene: TRBV5-1; abundance: .; CDR3aa: ASSLGTGGSGANVLT
j_gene: TRBJ2-1; v_gene: TRBV11-2; abundance: .; CDR3aa: ASSRLAGGSRGREQF
j_gene: TRBJ2-1; v_gene: TRBV2; abundance: .; CDR3aa: ASTGLRDRGHGEQF
j_gene: TRBJ2-1; v_gene: TRBV5-1; abundance: .; CDR3aa: ASSLVAGGPSHEQF
j_gene: TRBJ2-2; v_gene: TRBV9; abundance: .; CDR3aa: ASSVAPTAAGGPHGELF
j_gene: TRBJ2-7; v_gene: TRBV2; abundance: .; CDR3aa: ASSERFYEQY
j_gene: TRBJ1-5; v_gene: TRBV6-1; abundance: .; CDR3aa: ASSWGQETNQPQH
j_gene: TRBJ2-7; v_gene: TRBV7-2; abundance: .; CDR3aa: ASSLEVPGGQY
j_gene: TRBJ2-7; v_gene: TRBV19; abundance: .; CDR3aa: ASSIGGPSYEQY
j_gene: TRBJ1-6; v_gene: TRBV7-9; abundance: .; CDR3aa: ASSASNSPLH
j_gene: TRBJ2-7; v_gene: TRBV4-1; abundance: .; CDR3aa: ASSLYVAGAYEQY
j_gene: TRBJ1-3; v_gene: TRBV30; abundance: .; CDR3aa: AWGDFNSGNTIY
j_gene: TRBJ2-7; v_gene: TRBV12-5; abundance: .; CDR3aa: ASGVSGTGGAPLRYEQY
j_gene: TRBJ2-5; v_gene: TRBV5-6; abundance: .; CDR3aa: ASSLASTLETQY
j_gene: TRBJ1-3; v_gene: TRBV27; abundance: .; CDR3aa: ASSLGGGDRGNTIY